A selection of T cell receptor beta chains follows, all from one sample in a study of blood T cell repertoires in COVID-19. Only in-frame clones appear in the TCRdb table, and some are missing; sequencing was by immunoSEQ multiplex PCR. The repertoire holds hundreds of thousands of clones, with about 88% as singletons. Sequencing was carried out using PBMCs or T cells enriched from blood (not recorded which). The receptor source for this set is a woman aged 50 to 60 who had recovered from COVID-19. The CDR3 runs from the conserved cysteine through the conserved F or W. A D gene is named only where the DNA matches it firmly. Expanded clones get a size class; other rows say once, few or many, or leave the size out.

D: .; size: .; J: TRBJ2-2; V: TRBV5-1; DNA: TGCGCCAGCAGCCCGGCTGAGGCCGGCACCGGGGAGCTGTTTTTT; CDR3: CASSPAEAGTGELFF
D: TRBD1; size: .; J: TRBJ1-1; V: TRBV6-6; DNA: TGTGCCAGCAGTCCCCGGAAGGACAGGGGGCGGAACACTGAAGCTTTCTTT; CDR3: CASSPRKDRGRNTEAFF
D: TRBD2; size: .; J: TRBJ2-7; V: TRBV4-1; DNA: TGCGCCAGCAGCCAAGAACCGAAGCGGGAGGGCCGATTGCGGGAGCAGTACTTC; CDR3: CASSQEPKREGRLREQYF
D: .; size: once; J: TRBJ2-7; V: TRBV6-5; DNA: TGTGCCAGCAGTTACTCGTCGGACTCTTCCTACGAGCAGTACTTC; CDR3: CASSYSSDSSYEQYF
D: TRBD1; size: .; J: TRBJ1-2; V: TRBV19; DNA: TGTGCCAGTAGTATAGGAGGGGGACAGGGGGGCTACACCTTC; CDR3: CASSIGGGQGGYTF
D: .; size: .; J: TRBJ1-1; V: TRBV18; DNA: TGTGCCAGCTCACCACTCCGACAGGACGCGAACACTGAAGCTTTCTTT; CDR3: CASSPLRQDANTEAFF
D: TRBD1; size: .; J: TRBJ1-6; V: TRBV5-1; DNA: TGCGCCAGCAGCCAACCCCAGGGGGACTCACCCCTCCACTTT; CDR3: CASSQPQGDSPLHF
D: .; size: .; J: TRBJ2-5; V: TRBV28; DNA: TGTGCCAGCAGTTTATCGTTAGGAGGGGAGACCCAGTACTTC; CDR3: CASSLSLGGETQYF
D: .; size: .; J: TRBJ2-1; V: TRBV7-2; DNA: TGTGCCAGCAGCTTCAGGGATGAGCAGTTCTTC; CDR3: CASSFRDEQFF
D: TRBD2; size: .; J: TRBJ2-2; V: TRBV7-8; DNA: TGTGCCAGCAGCCCCGGGGACTACCCCACCGGGGAGCTGTTTTTT; CDR3: CASSPGDYPTGELFF
D: TRBD1; size: .; J: TRBJ2-7; V: TRBV19; DNA: TGTGCCAGTAGTTTTGGACAGGGTGGCTCCTACGAGCAGTACTTC; CDR3: CASSFGQGGSYEQYF
D: TRBD1; size: .; J: TRBJ2-1; V: TRBV9; DNA: TGTGCCAGCAGCGCAGCCCGGACAGGGCGCGCAAATGAGCAGTTCTTC; CDR3: CASSAARTGRANEQFF
D: TRBD1; size: .; J: TRBJ2-7; V: TRBV6-5; DNA: TGTGCCAGCAGGCGCGGACAGGGAGTCGCCCACGAGCAGTACTTC; CDR3: CASRRGQGVAHEQYF
D: .; size: .; J: TRBJ1-4; V: TRBV7-9; DNA: TGTGCCAGCAGCCAGAGACAGGCCCGAGAAAAACTGTTTTTT; CDR3: CASSQRQAREKLFF
D: TRBD1; size: once; J: TRBJ1-5; V: TRBV30; DNA: TGTGCCTGGAGCCAACCGACAGGGGGAACCAATCAGCCCCAGCATTTT; CDR3: CAWSQPTGGTNQPQHF
D: TRBD2; size: .; J: TRBJ2-1; V: TRBV7-9; DNA: TGTGCCAGCAGCGCCGCGGGACTAGCGGAATTCTACAATGAGCAGTTCTTC; CDR3: CASSAAGLAEFYNEQFF
D: .; size: .; J: TRBJ2-1; V: TRBV10-3; DNA: TGTGCCATCAGTGGGACTGCCAATGAGCAGTTCTTC; CDR3: CAISGTANEQFF
D: .; size: .; J: TRBJ2-7; V: TRBV2; DNA: TGTGCCAGCAGAGGCCGGGCAGGGAACTCCTACGAGCAGTACTTC; CDR3: CASRGRAGNSYEQYF
D: .; size: .; J: TRBJ2-7; V: TRBV5-1; DNA: TGCGCCAGCAGCTTGGCCGGGATCCAAGGAGGGCACTTC; CDR3: CASSLAGIQGGHF
D: .; size: .; J: TRBJ2-3; V: TRBV27; DNA: TGTGCCAGCAGTTTATTTAGGTGGGCCAGGACAGATACGCAGTATTTT; CDR3: CASSLFRWARTDTQYF
D: .; size: .; J: TRBJ2-7; V: TRBV5-1; DNA: TGCGCCAGCAGCTTGGCCGGGACAAGGCTCGACGAGCAGTACTTC; CDR3: CASSLAGTRLDEQYF
D: TRBD2; size: .; J: TRBJ2-1; V: TRBV2; DNA: TGTGCCAGCAGGCGCTCTACCCCCTTACTAGCGGGAGGGTATGAGCAGTTCTTC; CDR3: CASRRSTPLLAGGYEQFF